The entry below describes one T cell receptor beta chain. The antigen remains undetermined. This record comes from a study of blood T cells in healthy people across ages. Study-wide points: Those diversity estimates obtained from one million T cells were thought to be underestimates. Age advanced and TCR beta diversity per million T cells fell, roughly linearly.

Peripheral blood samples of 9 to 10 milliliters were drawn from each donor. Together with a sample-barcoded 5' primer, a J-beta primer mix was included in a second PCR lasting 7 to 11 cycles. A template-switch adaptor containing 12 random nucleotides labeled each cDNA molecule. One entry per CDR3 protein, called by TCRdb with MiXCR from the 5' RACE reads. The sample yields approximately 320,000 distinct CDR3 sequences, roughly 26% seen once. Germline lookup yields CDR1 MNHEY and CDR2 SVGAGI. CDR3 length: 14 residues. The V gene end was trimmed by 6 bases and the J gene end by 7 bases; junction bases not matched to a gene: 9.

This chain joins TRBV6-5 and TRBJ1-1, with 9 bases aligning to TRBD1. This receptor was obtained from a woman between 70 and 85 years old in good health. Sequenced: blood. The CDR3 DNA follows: TGTGCCAGCAGATCACAGGGGGCTGAGGATGAAGCTTTCTTT. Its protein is CASRSQGAEDEAFF.